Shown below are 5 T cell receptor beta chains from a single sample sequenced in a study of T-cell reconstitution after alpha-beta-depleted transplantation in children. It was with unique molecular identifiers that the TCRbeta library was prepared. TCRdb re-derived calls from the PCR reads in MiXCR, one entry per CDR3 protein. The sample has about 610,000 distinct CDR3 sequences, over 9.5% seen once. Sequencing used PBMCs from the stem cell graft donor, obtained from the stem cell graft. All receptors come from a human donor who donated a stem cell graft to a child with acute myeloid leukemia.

CDR3 in DNA: TGTGCCAGCTCACCAGGGACGAAGAATCAGCCCCAGCATTTT. It encodes CASSPGTKNQPQHF. J is TRBJ1-5 and V is TRBV18, with D possibly being TRBD1 (5 bases). The CDR3 is 14 residues long. V dropped 2 bases and J dropped 4 bases, with 9 bases sitting between them. In germline, CDR1 is KGHSH, CDR2 LQKENI.

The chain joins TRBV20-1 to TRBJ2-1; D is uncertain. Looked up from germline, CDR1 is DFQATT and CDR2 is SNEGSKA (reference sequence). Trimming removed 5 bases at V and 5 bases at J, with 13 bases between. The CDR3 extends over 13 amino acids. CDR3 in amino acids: CSAHDGEHNEQFF. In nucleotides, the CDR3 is TGCAGTGCTCACGATGGGGAACACAATGAGCAGTTCTTC.

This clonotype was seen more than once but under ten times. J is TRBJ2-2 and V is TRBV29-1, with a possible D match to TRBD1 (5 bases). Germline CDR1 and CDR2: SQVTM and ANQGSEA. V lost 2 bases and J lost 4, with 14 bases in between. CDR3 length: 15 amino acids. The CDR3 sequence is CSVEYEWGLTGELFF. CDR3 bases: TGCAGCGTTGAATATGAGTGGGGCCTCACCGGGGAGCTGTTTTTT.

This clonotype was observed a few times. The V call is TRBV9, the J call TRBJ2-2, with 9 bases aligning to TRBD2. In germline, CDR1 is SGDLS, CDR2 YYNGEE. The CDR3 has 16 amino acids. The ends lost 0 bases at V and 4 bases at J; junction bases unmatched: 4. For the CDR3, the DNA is TGTGCCAGCAGCGTAGGGCGGGAGGGAGGCACCGGGGAGCTGTTTTTT. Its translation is CASSVGREGGTGELFF.

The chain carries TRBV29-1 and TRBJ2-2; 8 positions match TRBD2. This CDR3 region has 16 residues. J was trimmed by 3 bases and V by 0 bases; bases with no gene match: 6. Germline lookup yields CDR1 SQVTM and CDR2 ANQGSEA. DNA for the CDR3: TGCAGCGTTGAAGAGTGGCGAGCGGGAGACACCGGGGAGCTGTTTTTT. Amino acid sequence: CSVEEWRAGDTGELFF.